What follows is one T cell receptor (beta chain) and its context. The entry originates in a study of blood T cell repertoires in COVID-19. TCRdb's copy holds only in-frame clones and misses some; the assay was immunoSEQ multiplex PCR. The repertoire includes approximately 240,000 clones, about 80% of them detected once, and approximately 3% sits in the top ten. Germline V lookup: CDR1 MGHRA, CDR2 YSYEKL. This CDR3 has 18 amino acids. V trimming: 2 bases; J trimming: 4 bases; junction bases outside the gene matches: 11. The clonotype was recovered from a woman aged 30 to 39 who had recovered from COVID-19. The sequenced sample was peripheral blood. This chain uses TRBV4-1 with TRBJ2-7; 13 nucleotides match TRBD2. CDR3 nucleotides: TGCGCCAGCAGCCAACCTCGGACTAGCGGGAGCCTGGTTTACGAGCAGTACTTC. The encoded protein is CASSQPRTSGSLVYEQYF.